This TCR beta chain was identified during a study of cytomegalovirus exposure and HLA in healthy donors. Some clones are missing from TCRdb's copy, which holds only in-frame ones; the method was immunoSEQ multiplex PCR. In the table there are 120,000 or so clones, roughly 89% of which are singletons. This clone was found once. Germline CDR1 reads SGHRS; CDR2 reads YFSETQ. This CDR3 is built from 16 residues. The V end lost 4 bases, the J end lost 3 bases, and 14 bases lay between the germline ends. The donors were in the roughly 130-subject validation cohort, distinct from the approximately 700-subject first cohort.

The TCR was taken from a woman aged 18-29 years in good health and CMV-seronegative. Sequenced: PBMCs. J is TRBJ1-6 and V is TRBV5-1; no clear D gene. The chain's CDR3 is CASSTREVRYNSPLHF. The CDR3 DNA follows: TGCGCCAGCAGCACCCGGGAGGTACGCTATAATTCACCCCTCCACTTT. The complete variable domain, with remaining parts taken from reference TRBV5-1 and TRBJ1-6, reads KAGVTQTPRYLIKTRGQQVTLSCSPISGHRSVSWYQQTPGQGLQFLFEYFSETQRNKGNFPGRFSGRQFSNSRSEMNVSTLELGDSALYLCASSTREVRYNSPLHFGNGTRLTVT.